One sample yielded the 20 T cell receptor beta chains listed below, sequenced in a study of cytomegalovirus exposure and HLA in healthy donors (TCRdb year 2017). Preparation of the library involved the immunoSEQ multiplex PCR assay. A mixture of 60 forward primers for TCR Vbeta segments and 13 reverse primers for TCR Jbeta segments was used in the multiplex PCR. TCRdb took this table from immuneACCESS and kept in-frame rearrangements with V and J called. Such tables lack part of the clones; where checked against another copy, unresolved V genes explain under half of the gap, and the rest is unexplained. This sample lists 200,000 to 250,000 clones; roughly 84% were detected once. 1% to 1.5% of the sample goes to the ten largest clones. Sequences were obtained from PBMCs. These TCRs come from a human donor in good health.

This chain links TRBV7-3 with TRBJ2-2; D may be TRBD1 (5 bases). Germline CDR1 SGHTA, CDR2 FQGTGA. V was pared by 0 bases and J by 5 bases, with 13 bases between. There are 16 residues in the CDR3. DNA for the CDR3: TGTGCCAGCAGCTTAACTGGGCAGGGTAGGACCGGGGAGCTGTTTTTT. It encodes CASSLTGQGRTGELFF. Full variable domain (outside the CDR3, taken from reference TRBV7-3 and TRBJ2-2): GAGVSQTPSNKVTEKGKYVELRCDPISGHTALYWYRQSLGQGPEFLIYFQGTGAADDSGLPNDRFFAVRPEGSVSTLKIQRTERGDSAVYLCASSLTGQGRTGELFFGEGSRLTVL.

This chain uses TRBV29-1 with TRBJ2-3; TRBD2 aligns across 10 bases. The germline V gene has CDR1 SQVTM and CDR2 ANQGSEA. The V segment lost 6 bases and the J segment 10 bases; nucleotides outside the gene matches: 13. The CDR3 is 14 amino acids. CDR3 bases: TGCAGCGTCATTCTAGCGGGAGCTCGGCGATCGCAGTATTTT. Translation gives CSVILAGARRSQYF.

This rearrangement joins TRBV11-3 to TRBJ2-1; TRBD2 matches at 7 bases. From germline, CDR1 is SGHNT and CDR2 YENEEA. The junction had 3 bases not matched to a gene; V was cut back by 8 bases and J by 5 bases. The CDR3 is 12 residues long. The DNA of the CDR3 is TGTGCCAGCGGGGAGGGAGACAATGAGCAGTTCTTC. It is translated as CASGEGDNEQFF. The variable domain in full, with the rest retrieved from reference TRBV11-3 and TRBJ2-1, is EAGVVQSPRYKIIEKKQPVAFWCNPISGHNTLYWYLQNLGQGPELLIRYENEEAVDDSQLPKDRFSAERLKGVDSTLKIQPAELGDSAVYLCASGEGDNEQFFGPGTRLTVL.

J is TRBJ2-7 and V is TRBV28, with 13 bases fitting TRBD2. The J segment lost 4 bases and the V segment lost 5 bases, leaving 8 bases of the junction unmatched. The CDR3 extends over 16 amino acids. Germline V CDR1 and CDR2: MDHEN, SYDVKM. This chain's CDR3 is CASSLSGLAGEYEQYF. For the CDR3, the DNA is TGTGCCAGCAGTCTATCCGGACTAGCGGGAGAGTACGAGCAGTACTTC.

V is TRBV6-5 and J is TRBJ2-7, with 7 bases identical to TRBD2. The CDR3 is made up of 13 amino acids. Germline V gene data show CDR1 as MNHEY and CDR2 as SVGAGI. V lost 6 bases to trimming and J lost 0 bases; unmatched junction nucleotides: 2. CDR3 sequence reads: CASRRDYSYEQYF. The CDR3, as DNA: TGTGCCAGCAGGCGGGACTACTCCTACGAGCAGTACTTC.

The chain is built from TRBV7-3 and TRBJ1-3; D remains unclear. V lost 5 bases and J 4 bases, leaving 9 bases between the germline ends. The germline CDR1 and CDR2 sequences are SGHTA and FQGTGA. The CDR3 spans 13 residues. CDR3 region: CASSDVQGNTIYF. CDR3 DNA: TGTGCCAGCAGCGACGTACAGGGAAACACCATATATTTT. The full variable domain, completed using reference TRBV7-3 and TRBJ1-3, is GAGVSQTPSNKVTEKGKYVELRCDPISGHTALYWYRQSLGQGPEFLIYFQGTGAADDSGLPNDRFFAVRPEGSVSTLKIQRTERGDSAVYLCASSDVQGNTIYFGEGSWLTVV.

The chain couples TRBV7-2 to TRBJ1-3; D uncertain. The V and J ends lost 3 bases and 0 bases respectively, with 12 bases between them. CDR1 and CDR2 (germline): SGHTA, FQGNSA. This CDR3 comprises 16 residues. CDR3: CASSFAGITSGNTIYF. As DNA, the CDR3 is TGTGCCAGCAGCTTTGCCGGGATAACCTCTGGAAACACCATATATTTT. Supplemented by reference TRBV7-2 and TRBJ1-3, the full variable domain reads GAGVSQSPSNKVTEKGKDVELRCDPISGHTALYWYRQSLGQGLEFLIYFQGNSAPDKSGLPSDRFSAERTGGSVSTLTIQRTQQEDSAVYLCASSFAGITSGNTIYFGEGSWLTVV.

CDR3 residues: CASSHRTGPHNSPLHF. DNA for the CDR3: TGCGCCAGCAGCCACCGTACAGGGCCCCATAATTCACCCCTCCACTTT. J is TRBJ1-6 and V is TRBV4-1; D possibly corresponds to TRBD1 (6 bases). V lost 3 bases to trimming and J lost 5 bases, with 14 bases between them. CDR1 is MGHRA, CDR2 YSYEKL, per germline. This CDR3 has 16 amino acids.

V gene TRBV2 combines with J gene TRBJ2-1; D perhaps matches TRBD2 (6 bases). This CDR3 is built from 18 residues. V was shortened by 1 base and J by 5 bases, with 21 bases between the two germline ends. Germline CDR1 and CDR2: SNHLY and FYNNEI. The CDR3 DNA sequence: TGTGCCAGCAGTGAAGGTATATCGGGACTCAGGGCGGACAATGAGCAGTTCTTC. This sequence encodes CASSEGISGLRADNEQFF.

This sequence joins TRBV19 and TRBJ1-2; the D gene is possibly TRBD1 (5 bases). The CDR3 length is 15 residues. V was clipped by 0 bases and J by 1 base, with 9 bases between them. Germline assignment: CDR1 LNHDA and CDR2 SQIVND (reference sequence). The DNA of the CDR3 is TGTGCCAGTAGTATAGAAAGGGGTAATAACTATGGCTACACCTTC. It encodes CASSIERGNNYGYTF. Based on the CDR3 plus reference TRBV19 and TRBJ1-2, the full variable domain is DGGITQSPKYLFRKEGQNVTLSCEQNLNHDAMYWYRQDPGQGLRLIYYSQIVNDFQKGDIAEGYSVSREKKESFPLTVTSAQKNPTAFYLCASSIERGNNYGYTFGSGTRLTVV.

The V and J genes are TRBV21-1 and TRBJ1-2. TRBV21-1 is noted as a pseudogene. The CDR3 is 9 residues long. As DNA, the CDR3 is TGTGCCATCTCTCTACGCTACACCTTC. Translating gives CAISLRYTF.

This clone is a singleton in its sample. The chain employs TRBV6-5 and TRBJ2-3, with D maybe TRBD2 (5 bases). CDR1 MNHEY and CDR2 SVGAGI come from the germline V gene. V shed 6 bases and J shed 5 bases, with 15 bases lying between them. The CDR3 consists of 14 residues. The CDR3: CASSHILEGDTQYF. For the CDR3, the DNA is TGTGCCAGCAGCCACATACTAGAAGGAGATACGCAGTATTTT.

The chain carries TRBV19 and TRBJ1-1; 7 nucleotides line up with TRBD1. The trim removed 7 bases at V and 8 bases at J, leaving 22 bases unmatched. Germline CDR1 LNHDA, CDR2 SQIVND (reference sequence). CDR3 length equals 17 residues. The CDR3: CASTPRRGQLLPGEAFF. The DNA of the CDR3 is TGTGCCAGTACCCCGAGGAGGGGACAGTTGTTACCCGGCGAAGCTTTCTTT.

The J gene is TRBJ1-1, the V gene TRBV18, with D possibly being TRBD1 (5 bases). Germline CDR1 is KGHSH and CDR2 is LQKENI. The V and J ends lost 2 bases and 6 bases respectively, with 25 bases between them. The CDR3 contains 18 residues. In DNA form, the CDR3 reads TGTGCCAGCTCACCATATCGTTCTGGGAGGGGAGGATTTTCTGAAGCTTTCTTT. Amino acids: CASSPYRSGRGGFSEAFF.

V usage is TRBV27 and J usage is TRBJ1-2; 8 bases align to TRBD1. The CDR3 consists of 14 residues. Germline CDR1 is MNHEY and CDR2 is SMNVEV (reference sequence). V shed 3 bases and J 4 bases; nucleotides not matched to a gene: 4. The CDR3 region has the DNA TGTGCCAGCAGTTTGGACAGGGCGGGCTATGGCTACACCTTC. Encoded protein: CASSLDRAGYGYTF.

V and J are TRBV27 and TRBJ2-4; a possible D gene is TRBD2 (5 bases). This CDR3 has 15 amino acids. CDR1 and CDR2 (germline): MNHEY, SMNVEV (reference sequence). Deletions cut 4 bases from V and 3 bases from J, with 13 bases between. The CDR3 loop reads CASSSSGEGKNIQYF. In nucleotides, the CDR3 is TGTGCCAGCAGTTCCAGCGGAGAGGGCAAAAACATTCAGTACTTC.

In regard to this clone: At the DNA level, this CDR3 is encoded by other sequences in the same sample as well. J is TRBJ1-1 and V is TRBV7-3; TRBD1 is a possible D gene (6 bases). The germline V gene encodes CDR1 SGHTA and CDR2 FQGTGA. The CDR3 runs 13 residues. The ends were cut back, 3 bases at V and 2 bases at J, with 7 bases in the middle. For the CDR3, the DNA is TGTGCCAGCAGCTTGGACAGCAACACTGAAGCTTTCTTT. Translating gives CASSLDSNTEAFF.

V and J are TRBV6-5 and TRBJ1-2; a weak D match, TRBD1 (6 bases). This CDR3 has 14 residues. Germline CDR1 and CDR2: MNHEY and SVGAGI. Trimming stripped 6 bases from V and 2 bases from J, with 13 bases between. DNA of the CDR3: TGTGCCAGCAGCCAACCAGGACAGAACTATGGCTACACCTTC. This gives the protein CASSQPGQNYGYTF.

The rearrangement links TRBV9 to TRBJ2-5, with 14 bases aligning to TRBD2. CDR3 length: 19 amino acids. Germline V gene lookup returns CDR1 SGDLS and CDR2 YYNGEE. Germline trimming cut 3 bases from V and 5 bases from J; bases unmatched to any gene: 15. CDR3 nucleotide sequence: TGTGCCAGCAGCGGACGGACTAGCGGGAGGCCGCCCTGGCAGGAGACCCAGTACTTC. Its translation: CASSGRTSGRPPWQETQYF.

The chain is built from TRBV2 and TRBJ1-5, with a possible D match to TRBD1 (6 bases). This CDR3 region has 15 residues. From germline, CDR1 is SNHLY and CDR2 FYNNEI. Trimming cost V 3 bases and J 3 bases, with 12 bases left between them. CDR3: CASSEIGGDNQPQHF. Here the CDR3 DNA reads TGTGCCAGCAGTGAGATAGGGGGTGACAATCAGCCCCAGCATTTT.